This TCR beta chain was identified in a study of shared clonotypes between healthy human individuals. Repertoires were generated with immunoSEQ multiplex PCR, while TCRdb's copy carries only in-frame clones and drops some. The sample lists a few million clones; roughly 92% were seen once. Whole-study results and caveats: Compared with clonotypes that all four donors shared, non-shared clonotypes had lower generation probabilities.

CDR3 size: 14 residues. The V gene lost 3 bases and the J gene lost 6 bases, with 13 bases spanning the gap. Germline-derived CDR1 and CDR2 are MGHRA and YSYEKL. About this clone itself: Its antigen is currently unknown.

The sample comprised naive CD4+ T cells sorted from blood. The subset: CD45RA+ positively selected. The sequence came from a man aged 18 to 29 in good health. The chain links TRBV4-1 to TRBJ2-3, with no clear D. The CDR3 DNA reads TGCGCCAGCAGCCAGGGTGGGTTAAGGGATACGCAGTATTTT. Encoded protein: CASSQGGLRDTQYF.